This T cell receptor beta chain was identified in a study of PD-1 blockade in classical Hodgkin lymphoma. Every patient was affected by relapse after autologous stem cell transplantation, while exposure to brentuximab vedotin was not uniform. The table came from immunoSEQ multiplex PCR; TCRdb's copy has only in-frame clones and leaves some out. The data show about 43,000 clones, about 65% seen once. The V gene lost 6 bases and the J gene lost 7 bases, with 10 bases spanning the gap. Per germline, CDR1 MDHEN and CDR2 SYDVKM. The CDR3 length is 11 residues. The material was peripheral blood mononuclear cells (PBMCs), obtained before the second cycle of nivolumab. This chain uses TRBV28 with TRBJ2-7; perhaps D is TRBD1 or TRBD2 (5 bases each). This sequence was found in a human donor with classical Hodgkin lymphoma. CDR3 loop: CASRGEPEQYF. The CDR3 DNA is TGTGCCAGCAGGGGGGAGCCGGAGCAGTACTTC.